The 5 T cell receptor beta chains reported below all come from one sample, sequenced in a study of blood T cell repertoires in COVID-19. This table comes from immunoSEQ multiplex PCR, and its TCRdb copy is limited to in-frame clones, with some not included. The sample carries 210,000 or so clones, 80% to 90% recorded once. Sequenced: peripheral blood. These receptor sequences come from a man in his late teens or twenties with active or convalescent COVID-19.

The J gene is TRBJ2-5, the V gene TRBV5-4, with D perhaps matching TRBD1 (6 bases). Between the trimmed V and J ends, which lost 1 base and 5 bases, there was a span of 15 bases. Germline lookup yields CDR1 SGHNT and CDR2 YYREEE (reference sequence). There are 15 residues in the CDR3. CDR3 nucleotides: TGTGCCAGCAGCTTGATGCCTCGGCAGGGGGAGACCCAGTACTTC. Protein: CASSLMPRQGETQYF.

This chain uses TRBV5-1 with TRBJ2-7; a weak D match, TRBD1 (7 bases). Germline V gives CDR1 SGHRS, CDR2 YFSETQ. The germline V and J ends were trimmed by 6 bases and 5 bases, with 15 bases remaining between them. The CDR3 covers 13 residues. The CDR3 DNA reads TGCGCCAGCAAGATATCAGGGGGGAACGAGCAGTACTTC. Translation: CASKISGGNEQYF.

V usage is TRBV29-1 and J usage is TRBJ2-7; 12 bases line up with TRBD1. With V trimmed by 6 bases and J by 5 bases, 17 bases remained unmatched. Germline V gives CDR1 SQVTM, CDR2 ANQGSEA. The CDR3 loop spans 17 amino acids. The CDR3 bases are TGCAGCGTCGCCGGGACAGGGGGCTGGCTAGCGGGAGACGAGCAGTACTTC. Protein product: CSVAGTGGWLAGDEQYF.

This rearrangement joins TRBV6-2 or TRBV6-3 to TRBJ1-1; D ambiguous. The germline V gene has CDR1 MNHEY and CDR2 SVGEGT. This CDR3 is built from 12 residues. V was cut by 1 base and J by 8 bases, with 8 bases left in between. The CDR3 coding sequence is TGTGCCAGCAGTTACTGGGCAGCAGAAGCTTTCTTT. It encodes CASSYWAAEAFF.

The chain is built from TRBV25-1 and TRBJ1-1; D may be TRBD1 (5 bases). This CDR3 has 16 amino acids. Trimming removed 3 bases from V and 3 bases from J, with 17 bases in between. Looked up from germline, CDR1 is MGHDK and CDR2 is SYGVNS. The chain's CDR3 is CASSDPATGGDTEAFF. CDR3 nucleotide sequence: TGTGCCAGCAGTGATCCGGCGACGGGGGGGGACACTGAAGCTTTCTTT.